A single sample gave rise to the 32 T cell receptor beta chains below, sequenced in a study of blood T cell repertoires in COVID-19. Data came from immunoSEQ multiplex PCR; TCRdb stores just in-frame clones and leaves some out. The data show approximately 230,000 clones, around 85% seen once. Sequenced input: peripheral blood. The receptors shown here come from an elderly man with acute or convalescent COVID-19.

The rearrangement links TRBV28 to TRBJ1-5, with D perhaps TRBD1 (5 bases). V gave up 3 bases and J gave up 4 bases, with 19 bases separating them. CDR3 size: 17 residues. Per the germline V gene, CDR1 is MDHEN and CDR2 is SYDVKM. The CDR3 is CASSFLTLGRANQPQHF. Written as DNA, the CDR3 is TGTGCCAGCAGTTTCCTGACCTTAGGCAGGGCTAATCAGCCCCAGCATTTT.

This clone was seen only once. The chain links TRBV3-1 (or the pseudogene TRBV3-2) to TRBJ1-4; D is undetermined. The germline V and J ends were trimmed by 5 bases and 7 bases, with 17 bases remaining between them. Germline-derived CDR1 and CDR2 are LGHDT and YNNKEL (reference sequence). The CDR3 has 15 amino acids. The CDR3 here is CASSYTRTGGEKLFF. The CDR3 DNA reads TGTGCCAGCAGCTACACCAGGACCGGAGGTGAAAAACTGTTTTTT.

This clone turned up a few times. Here the CDR3 reads CASSQTGISSYEQYF. The CDR3 coding sequence is TGTGCCAGCAGCCAGACAGGGATTAGCTCCTACGAGCAGTACTTC. This chain connects TRBV4-2 to TRBJ2-7; 7 positions agree with TRBD1. Trimming cost V 3 bases and J 0 bases; bases outside gene matches: 5. The length of the CDR3 is 15 residues. The V gene's germline CDR1 is LGHNA and CDR2 YNFKEQ.

The V gene is TRBV5-1, the J gene TRBJ2-7; D not certain. The CDR3 sequence is 11 residues long. Per the germline V gene, CDR1 is SGHRS and CDR2 is YFSETQ. V was clipped by 6 bases and J by 0 bases, with 4 bases between them. CDR3 sequence: CASTGSYEQYF. CDR3 nucleotide sequence: TGCGCCAGCACGGGCTCCTACGAGCAGTACTTC.

CDR3 loop: CAISEGSGRSHYNEQFF. CDR3 nucleotide sequence: TGTGCCATCAGTGAGGGTAGCGGGAGATCCCACTACAATGAGCAGTTCTTC. This sequence joins TRBV10-3 and TRBJ2-1; 9 nucleotides match TRBD2. The CDR3 has 17 amino acids. Trimming cost V 2 bases and J 3 bases; bases outside gene matches: 8. From germline, CDR1 is ENHRY and CDR2 SYGVKD.

The chain links TRBV18 to TRBJ1-4; TRBD1 aligns across 9 bases. The J segment lost 5 bases and the V segment lost 3 bases, leaving 4 bases of the junction unmatched. Germline V gene sequence: CDR1 KGHSH, CDR2 LQKENI. This CDR3 has 15 residues. As DNA, the CDR3 is TGTGCCAGCTCACCCTCCGGGACAGGGAATGAAAAACTGTTTTTT. It codes for CASSPSGTGNEKLFF.

This clone was counted between two and nine times. This chain joins TRBV9 and TRBJ1-2, with no clear D. Trimming stripped 7 bases from V and 2 bases from J, with 6 bases between. Germline V CDR1 and CDR2: SGDLS, YYNGEE. The CDR3 contains 11 residues. Here the CDR3 reads CASSINYGYTF. The CDR3 bases are TGTGCCAGCTCAATCAACTATGGCTACACCTTC.

The chain carries TRBV5-1 and TRBJ1-1, with TRBD1 matching over 7 bases. Germline V CDR1 and CDR2: SGHRS, YFSETQ. V dropped 4 bases and J dropped 1; count of bases not matched to a gene: 7. The CDR3 is made up of 15 amino acids. The CDR3 nucleotides are TGCGCCAGCAGCCCACAGGGGTTGAAGAACACTGAAGCTTTCTTT. Protein sequence: CASSPQGLKNTEAFF.

J is TRBJ2-5 and V is TRBV5-6, with 8 bases fitting TRBD2. V gave up 1 base and J gave up 5 bases; unmatched junction bases: 1. CDR3 size: 13 residues. Per germline, CDR1 SGHDT and CDR2 YYEEEE. The CDR3 nucleotides read TGTGCCAGCAGCTTGTTAGCGGGGGAGACCCAGTACTTC. Its protein is CASSLLAGETQYF.

The chain recombines TRBV11-2 with TRBJ1-3; the D is unclear. The CDR3 runs 16 residues. V dropped 6 bases and J dropped 0 bases, with 15 bases sitting between them. Germline-derived CDR1 and CDR2 are SGHAT and FQNNGV. CDR3 bases: TGTGCCAGCAGTACCCCTGGGAGGAGCTCTGGAAACACCATATATTTT. This encodes CASSTPGRSSGNTIYF.

The rearrangement uses TRBV5-5 and TRBJ2-3; TRBD2 matches at 12 bases. Germline V gene lookup returns CDR1 SGHKS and CDR2 YYEKEE (reference sequence). The CDR3 covers 15 residues. V lost 4 bases and J lost 3; bases outside the gene matches: 3. CDR3 nucleotide sequence: TGTGCCAGCAGCCCGACTAGCGGGAGAACAGATACGCAGTATTTT. Translating gives CASSPTSGRTDTQYF.

This clone occurred once. This sequence joins TRBV30 and TRBJ2-1, with TRBD2 matching over 12 bases. There are 15 residues in the CDR3. V lost 3 bases and J lost 8; bases outside the gene matches: 8. Germline V CDR1 and CDR2: GTSNPN, SVGIG (reference sequence). The CDR3 nucleotides read TGTGCCTGGAGACAGACTAGCGGGAGATGGGATGAGCAGTTCTTC. Residues: CAWRQTSGRWDEQFF.

V and J are TRBV5-6 and TRBJ2-7; possibly TRBD2 for D (7 bases). Germline V gene sequence: CDR1 SGHDT, CDR2 YYEEEE. CDR3 length: 14 residues. V was pared by 1 base and J by 3 bases, with 11 bases between. The CDR3 sequence: CASSLRGALYEQYF. DNA of the CDR3: TGTGCCAGCAGCTTGCGGGGGGCTCTCTACGAGCAGTACTTC.

The chain joins TRBV18 to TRBJ2-2; D gene unclear. Per the germline V gene, CDR1 is KGHSH and CDR2 is LQKENI. This CDR3 contains 15 residues. Trimming removed 2 bases at V and 0 bases at J, with 7 bases between. CDR3 in DNA: TGTGCCAGCTCACCAAATACACCGAACACCGGGGAGCTGTTTTTT. Translating it yields CASSPNTPNTGELFF.

The chain has TRBV2 and TRBJ1-1; a possible D gene is TRBD1 (6 bases). V was pared by 6 bases and J by 7 bases, with 15 bases between. The germline V gene encodes CDR1 SNHLY and CDR2 FYNNEI. This CDR3 comprises 13 residues. This chain's CDR3 is CASSRDTAGEAFF. The CDR3 DNA reads as TGTGCCAGCAGCCGGGACACGGCTGGTGAAGCTTTCTTT.

The chain links TRBV6-5 to TRBJ2-1, with 12 nucleotides matching TRBD2. The CDR3 is 15 residues long. V lost 4 bases, J lost 7 bases, and 5 bases stayed unmatched. Germline-derived CDR1 and CDR2 are MNHEY and SVGAGI. The CDR3 protein is CASSSSGRAGNEQFF. The CDR3 DNA is TGTGCCAGCAGTTCTAGCGGGAGGGCCGGAAATGAGCAGTTCTTC.

The chain recombines TRBV30 with TRBJ1-4, with 8 bases fitting TRBD1. With V trimmed by 0 bases and J by 8 bases, 11 bases remained unmatched. The CDR3 covers 16 residues. Germline V gene sequence: CDR1 GTSNPN, CDR2 SVGIG (reference sequence). CDR3: CAWSVPGGFLDEKLFF. CDR3 nucleotide sequence: TGTGCCTGGAGTGTACCAGGGGGCTTCTTGGACGAAAAACTGTTTTTT.

The CDR3 DNA reads TGTGCCAGCTCACACCCCTTACAGGGGGTTTATGGCTACACCTTC. Protein product: CASSHPLQGVYGYTF. The gene calls are TRBV18 and TRBJ1-2; 8 bases line up with TRBD1. CDR3 length: 15 residues. Trimming at V came to 4 bases and at J to 5 bases, leaving 9 bases not matched to a gene. Germline-derived CDR1 and CDR2 are KGHSH and LQKENI. Based on the CDR3 plus reference TRBV18 and TRBJ1-2, the full variable domain is NAGVMQNPRHLVRRRGQEARLRCSPMKGHSHVYWYRQLPEEGLKFMVYLQKENIIDESGMPKERFSAEFPKEGPSILRIQQVVRGDSAAYFCASSHPLQGVYGYTFGSGTRLTVV.

The chain's CDR3 is CASSRQGPANYGYTF. The DNA for the CDR3 is TGTGCCAGCAGCAGACAGGGACCGGCTAACTATGGCTACACCTTC. This rearrangement joins TRBV6-5 to TRBJ1-2, with TRBD1 matching 7 bases. V shed 6 bases, J shed 0 bases, and the junction held 7 bases outside the gene matches. This CDR3 is built from 15 residues. Per the germline V gene, CDR1 is MNHEY and CDR2 is SVGAGI.

The chain combines TRBV6-5 with TRBJ2-5; TRBD2 matches at 7 bases. Germline values: CDR1 MNHEY, CDR2 SVGAGI. V lost 6 bases and J lost 6; bases outside the gene matches: 10. This CDR3 has 14 amino acids. Here the CDR3 reads CASSIQEGGKTQYF. The CDR3 bases are TGTGCCAGCAGCATTCAGGAGGGAGGGAAGACCCAGTACTTC.

The chain employs TRBV7-2 and TRBJ2-7, with 7 bases lining up with TRBD1. Germline V CDR1 and CDR2: SGHTA, FQGNSA. The length of the CDR3 is 14 residues. Trimming at V came to 5 bases and at J to 2 bases, leaving 6 bases not matched to a gene. Here the CDR3 reads CASSPSGGPYEQYF. The CDR3 nucleotides are TGTGCCAGCAGCCCCTCAGGGGGACCCTACGAGCAGTACTTC.

The CDR3 protein is CASTRQGAEEQYF. For the CDR3, the DNA is TGTGCCAGCACTAGACAGGGGGCAGAAGAGCAGTACTTC. The V gene is TRBV27, the J gene TRBJ2-7, with TRBD1 matching over 10 bases. Germline V gene data show CDR1 as MNHEY and CDR2 as SMNVEV (reference sequence). The CDR3 has 13 amino acids. The V segment lost 7 bases and the J segment 7 bases; nucleotides outside the gene matches: 7.

This clone appeared once. V and J are TRBV6-5 and TRBJ2-7, with 10 bases identical to TRBD2. V was clipped by 5 bases and J by 6 bases; unmatched bases: 4. CDR1 is MNHEY and CDR2 is SVGAGI in the germline V gene. The CDR3 contains 13 residues. The CDR3 sequence: CASSPSGRGEQYF. CDR3 nucleotide sequence: TGTGCCAGCAGTCCCAGCGGGAGGGGCGAGCAGTACTTC.

The chain recombines TRBV7-2 with TRBJ2-1, with D perhaps TRBD2 (6 bases). With 3 bases removed from V and 4 bases from J, the gap between germline ends came to 13 bases. Germline lookup yields CDR1 SGHTA and CDR2 FQGNSA. CDR3 length: 15 residues. The CDR3 loop reads CASSFSGGTYNEQFF. In DNA, the CDR3 is TGTGCCAGCAGCTTTAGCGGAGGTACTTACAATGAGCAGTTCTTC.

The V and J genes are TRBV24-1 and TRBJ2-1; possible D gene TRBD2, 5 bases. The CDR3 consists of 15 residues. The V end lost 3 bases, the J end lost 2 bases, and 10 bases lay between the germline ends. Germline loops: CDR1 KGHDR, CDR2 SFDVKD. The CDR3 here is CATSDDSVTYNEQFF. The CDR3 DNA follows: TGTGCCACCAGTGATGATAGCGTCACCTACAATGAGCAGTTCTTC.

J is TRBJ2-7 and V is TRBV7-2; 9 positions match TRBD1. V shed 3 bases, J shed 6 bases, and the junction held 0 bases outside the gene matches. This CDR3 contains 12 residues. In germline, CDR1 is SGHTA, CDR2 FQGNSA. CDR3 in amino acids: CASSLTGGEQYF. The CDR3 DNA reads as TGTGCCAGCAGCTTGACAGGGGGCGAGCAGTACTTC.

This clone was picked up one time. V is TRBV6-1 and J is TRBJ2-1, with 9 bases matching TRBD1. Per the germline V gene, CDR1 is MNHNS and CDR2 is SASEGT. The V and J ends lost 2 bases and 6 bases, in that order; junction bases with no gene match: 5. This CDR3 is 15 amino acids long. The CDR3 protein is CASSEWGTGLNEQFF. CDR3 nucleotide sequence: TGTGCCAGCAGTGAATGGGGGACAGGGCTCAATGAGCAGTTCTTC.

The CDR3 coding sequence is TGTGCCAGCACCTCTCGAGATAACTATGGCTACACCTTC. This gives the protein CASTSRDNYGYTF. The chain combines TRBV12-3 or TRBV12-4 with TRBJ1-2; no firm D call. The germline V and J ends were trimmed by 7 bases and 1 base, with 10 bases remaining between them. CDR3 length equals 13 residues.

V usage is TRBV10-3 and J usage is TRBJ2-7, with a tentative D call TRBD1 (5 bases). V was cut by 4 bases and J by 3 bases, with 7 bases left in between. The CDR3 totals 12 residues. The germline gives CDR1 ENHRY, CDR2 SYGVKD. DNA for the CDR3: TGTGCCATCAGTGCCCAGGGCTACGAGCAGTACTTC. As protein: CAISAQGYEQYF.

The chain couples TRBV18 to TRBJ2-1; D gene ambiguous. The CDR3 contains 13 residues. Trimming took 3 bases from V and 6 from J, leaving 9 bases between them. From germline, CDR1 is KGHSH and CDR2 LQKENI. The DNA of the CDR3 is TGTGCCAGCTCACCGTCCACGGTCAATGAGCAGTTCTTC. Translation: CASSPSTVNEQFF.

This chain joins TRBV24-1 and TRBJ2-7, with D tentatively TRBD1 (7 bases). The CDR3 contains 17 residues. Trimming cost V 1 base and J 7 bases, with 22 bases left between them. The germline gives CDR1 KGHDR, CDR2 SFDVKD. The CDR3 nucleotides are TGTGCCACCAGTGATTTTCTCGGGACAGCTTTACGGGAGGAGCAGTACTTC. This translates into CATSDFLGTALREEQYF.

DNA for the CDR3: TGTGCCAGCAGTAATTTCGGACTAGGAAACACCGGGGAGCTGTTTTTT. Its protein is CASSNFGLGNTGELFF. The J gene is TRBJ2-2, the V gene TRBV28, with 7 bases lining up with TRBD2. V was pared by 5 bases and J by 2 bases, with 8 bases of the junction left unmatched. This CDR3 comprises 16 residues. Germline values: CDR1 MDHEN, CDR2 SYDVKM.